This TCR beta chain was obtained from a study of shared clonotypes between healthy human individuals. Study outcomes and limitations: Sampling was confined to blood; repertoires within tissues likely differ.

For each subset, genomic DNA was distributed in equal portions over several immunoSEQ plates. TCRdb keeps only in-frame clones here, not all; method: immunoSEQ multiplex PCR. The sample gives roughly 2,300,000 clones, under 95% of which show up once; 0.37% is in the top ten. This clone was recorded once. The antigen is unknown. Germline V gene lookup returns CDR1 MRHNA and CDR2 SNTAGT. The CDR3 sequence is 13 residues long. Trimming shortened V by 4 bases and J by 3 bases, and 8 bases separated the two germline ends. Sequenced input: naive CD4+ T cells from PBMCs. As to subset: CD45RA+ positively selected. The origin of this receptor is a man between 18 and 29 years old in good health. Some clones in this sample may be carry-over from other donors' samples. This chain uses TRBV6-4 with TRBJ2-3; D is uncertain. The CDR3 reads CASSARSTDTQYF. The CDR3 nucleotides are TGTGCCAGCAGTGCCAGGTCTACAGATACGCAGTATTTT.